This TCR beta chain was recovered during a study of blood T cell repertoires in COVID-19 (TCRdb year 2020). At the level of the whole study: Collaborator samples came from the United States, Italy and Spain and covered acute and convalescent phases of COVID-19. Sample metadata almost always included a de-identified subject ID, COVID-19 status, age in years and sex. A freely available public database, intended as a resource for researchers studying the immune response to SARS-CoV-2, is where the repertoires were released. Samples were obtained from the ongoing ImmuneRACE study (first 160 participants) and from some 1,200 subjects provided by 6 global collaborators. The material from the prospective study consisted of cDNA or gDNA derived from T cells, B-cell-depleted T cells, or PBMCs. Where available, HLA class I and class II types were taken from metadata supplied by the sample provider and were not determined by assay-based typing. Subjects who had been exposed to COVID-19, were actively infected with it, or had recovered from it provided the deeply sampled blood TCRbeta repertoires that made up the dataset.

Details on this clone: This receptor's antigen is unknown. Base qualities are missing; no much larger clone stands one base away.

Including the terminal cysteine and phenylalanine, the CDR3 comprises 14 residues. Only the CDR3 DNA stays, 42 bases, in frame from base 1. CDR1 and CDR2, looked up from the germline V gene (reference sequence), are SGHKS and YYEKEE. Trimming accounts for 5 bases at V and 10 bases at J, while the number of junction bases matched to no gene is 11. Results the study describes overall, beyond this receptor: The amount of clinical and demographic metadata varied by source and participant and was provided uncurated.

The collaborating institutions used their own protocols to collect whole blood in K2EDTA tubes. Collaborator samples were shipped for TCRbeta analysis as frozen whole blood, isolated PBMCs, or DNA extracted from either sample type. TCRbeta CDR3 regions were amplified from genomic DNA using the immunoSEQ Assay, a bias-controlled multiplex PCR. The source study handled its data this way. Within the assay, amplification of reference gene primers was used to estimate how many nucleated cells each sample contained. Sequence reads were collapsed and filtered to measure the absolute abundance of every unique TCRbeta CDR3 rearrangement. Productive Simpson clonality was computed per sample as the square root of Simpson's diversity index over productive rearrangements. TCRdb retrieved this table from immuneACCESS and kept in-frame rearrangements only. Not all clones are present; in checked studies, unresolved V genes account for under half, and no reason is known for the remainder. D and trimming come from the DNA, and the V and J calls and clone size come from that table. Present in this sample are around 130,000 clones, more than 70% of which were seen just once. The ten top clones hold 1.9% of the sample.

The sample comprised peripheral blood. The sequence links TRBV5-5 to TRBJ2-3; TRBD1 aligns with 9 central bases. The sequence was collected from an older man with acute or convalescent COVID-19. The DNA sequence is TGTGCCAGCAGGCCGGGACAGGGTTTTGGGGCGCAGTATTTT. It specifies CASRPGQGFGAQYF.